The 16 T cell receptor beta chains below all came from one sample that was sequenced in a study of pediatric ulcerative colitis. TCRdb's copy holds only in-frame clones and misses some; the assay was immunoSEQ multiplex PCR. This sample has 44,000 or so clones, with 78% found just once. During colonoscopy, one to two rectal pinch biopsies were collected. Sequencing was done on a sample of gut tissue. The receptors here all came from a girl aged 10 to 17 with moderate ulcerative colitis.

The CDR3 nucleotides read TGTGCCAGCAGTTTTACTAGCGGGACCGGGGAGCTGTTTTTT. It translates to CASSFTSGTGELFF. The V gene is TRBV28, the J gene TRBJ2-2, with 9 bases lining up with TRBD2. CDR1 and CDR2 (germline): MDHEN, SYDVKM. The V and J ends lost 3 bases and 5 bases, in that order; junction bases with no gene match: 1. The CDR3 loop spans 14 amino acids.

This chain joins TRBV5-1 and TRBJ2-2; 9 nucleotides match TRBD2. CDR3 length equals 16 residues. Germline assignment: CDR1 SGHRS and CDR2 YFSETQ. V gave up 3 bases and J gave up 5 bases; unmatched junction bases: 8. The DNA for the CDR3 is TGCGCCAGCAGCTCGTTAGCGGGAGCCGGGACCGGGGAGCTGTTTTTT. It encodes CASSSLAGAGTGELFF.

V and J are TRBV7-9 and TRBJ2-2, with D uncertain. The CDR3 is made up of 15 amino acids. V dropped 3 bases and J dropped 8 bases, with 16 bases sitting between them. Germline V CDR1 and CDR2: SEHNR, FQNEAQ (reference sequence). In nucleotides, the CDR3 is TGTGCCAGCAGCTTGAAGACGAGTTTGTTTGGGGAGCTGTTTTTT. Its protein is CASSLKTSLFGELFF.

V and J are TRBV4-3 and TRBJ2-7; TRBD2 aligns across 8 bases. The V gene's germline CDR1 is LGHNA and CDR2 YSLEER. The CDR3 is made up of 21 amino acids. Trimming took 1 base from V and 0 from J; bases not matched to a gene: 20. The CDR3 DNA sequence: TGCGCCAGCAGCCAAGCCCTAGGGGCCACCTCCGGCGGGGGGATCTCCTACGAGCAGTACTTC. Translating gives CASSQALGATSGGGISYEQYF.

The V call is TRBV5-1, the J call TRBJ1-3; D remains ambiguous. The germline V gene has CDR1 SGHRS and CDR2 YFSETQ. Trimming removed 4 bases from V and 7 bases from J, with 12 bases in between. CDR3 length: 13 residues. The CDR3 region has the DNA TGCGCCAGCAGCGGCACGTGGGGTAACACCATATATTTT. This encodes CASSGTWGNTIYF.

The rearrangement joins TRBV5-1 to TRBJ2-7, with unresolved D. CDR3 length: 15 amino acids. V was pared by 4 bases and J by 2 bases, with 16 bases between. Germline V gene lookup returns CDR1 SGHRS and CDR2 YFSETQ. The CDR3 is CASSPDPGSAYEQYF. The CDR3 DNA is TGCGCCAGCAGCCCGGACCCCGGATCCGCCTACGAGCAGTACTTC.

The gene calls are TRBV13 and TRBJ2-7; perhaps TRBD2 as D (7 bases). V was pared by 5 bases and J by 2 bases, with 31 bases between. CDR1 and CDR2 (germline): PRHDT, FYEKMQ (reference sequence). The CDR3 extends over 20 amino acids. This CDR3 reads CASSPSGGGSGSPRTYEQYF. The CDR3 region has the DNA TGTGCCAGCAGCCCGTCCGGAGGGGGTAGCGGGTCTCCACGCACCTACGAGCAGTACTTC.

The chain uses TRBV19 and TRBJ1-5; tentatively, D is TRBD1 (5 bases). V was trimmed by 3 bases and J by 2 bases, leaving 14 bases between them. Per the germline V gene, CDR1 is LNHDA and CDR2 is SQIVND (reference sequence). The CDR3 covers 16 residues. The CDR3 loop reads CASSIDGGVGNQPQHF. As DNA, the CDR3 is TGTGCCAGTAGTATTGATGGAGGGGTGGGCAATCAGCCCCAGCATTTT.

This chain connects TRBV30 to TRBJ1-2; no clear D gene. Germline CDR1 is GTSNPN and CDR2 is SVGIG (reference sequence). The CDR3 length is 12 residues. The germline V and J ends were trimmed by 4 bases and 7 bases, with 13 bases remaining between them. CDR3 sequence: CAWIWAFSGYTF. CDR3 DNA sequence: TGTGCCTGGATTTGGGCGTTCAGTGGCTACACCTTC. Drawing the rest from reference TRBV30 and TRBJ1-2, the complete variable domain is SQTIHQWPATLVQPVGSPLSLECTVEGTSNPNLYWYRQAAGRGLQLLFYSVGIGQISSEVPQNLSASRPQDRQFILSSKKLLLSDSGFYLCAWIWAFSGYTFGSGTRLTVV.

By sample fraction, this clone is medium-sized. J is TRBJ2-7 and V is TRBV5-8, with D possibly being TRBD1 or TRBD2 (5 bases each). The CDR3 loop spans 14 amino acids. With 1 base removed from V and 2 bases from J, the gap between germline ends came to 10 bases. The germline gives CDR1 SGHTS, CDR2 YDEGEE. The CDR3 region has the DNA TGTGCCAGCAGCTTGAGGGTGGGGGCCTACGAGCAGTACTTC. Encoded protein: CASSLRVGAYEQYF.

The chain uses TRBV5-1 and TRBJ1-1; 7 bases are shared with TRBD1. V gave up 0 bases and J gave up 1 base; unmatched junction bases: 3. Germline lookup yields CDR1 SGHRS and CDR2 YFSETQ. The CDR3 has 15 amino acids. The CDR3 sequence is CASSLGGGPNTEAFF. CDR3 bases: TGCGCCAGCAGCTTGGGAGGGGGCCCGAACACTGAAGCTTTCTTT.

Judged by abundance, this clone is medium-sized. The chain couples TRBV6-5 to TRBJ2-7, with a tentative D call TRBD2 (7 bases). Germline CDR1 is MNHEY and CDR2 is SVGAGI. The CDR3 contains 15 residues. Trimming stripped 3 bases from V and 3 bases from J, with 15 bases between. CDR3 nucleotide sequence: TGTGCCAGCAGTTATCGCAGGGGAGGGTTCTACGAGCAGTACTTC. Translating it yields CASSYRRGGFYEQYF.

Judged by abundance, this clone is medium-sized (0.01 to 0.1%). J is TRBJ2-7 and V is TRBV7-9; unclear D gene. The CDR3 has 13 residues. CDR1 and CDR2 from the germline V gene are SEHNR and FQNEAQ (reference sequence). V was clipped by 3 bases and J by 1 base, with 7 bases between them. CDR3 DNA sequence: TGTGCCAGCAGCTTGTATGGATCCTACGAGCAGTACTTC. This sequence encodes CASSLYGSYEQYF.

As for this clone: The identical CDR3 is also encoded by other nucleotide sequences in the sample. V and J are TRBV14 and TRBJ2-7; TRBD1 aligns across 8 bases. Looked up from germline, CDR1 is SGHDN and CDR2 is FVKESK. This CDR3 is built from 14 residues. V shed 4 bases and J 2 bases; nucleotides not matched to a gene: 4. The DNA of the CDR3 is TGTGCCAGCAGCCTCGGACAGGGCACCTACGAGCAGTACTTC. Translating it yields CASSLGQGTYEQYF.

V usage is TRBV6-5 and J usage is TRBJ1-2; 7 bases are shared with TRBD1. Germline lookup yields CDR1 MNHEY and CDR2 SVGAGI. The CDR3 runs to 13 residues. V gave up 7 bases and J gave up 4 bases; unmatched junction bases: 6. CDR3 residues: CASTPTGIYGYTF. CDR3 DNA: TGTGCCAGCACCCCGACAGGGATCTATGGCTACACCTTC.

The chain uses TRBV18 and TRBJ1-1, with D uncertain. The CDR3 is 13 amino acids. Germline loops: CDR1 KGHSH, CDR2 LQKENI. V was trimmed by 1 base and J by 1 base, leaving 4 bases between them. The CDR3 DNA is TGTGCCAGCTCACCACAGCAGAACACTGAAGCTTTCTTT. It encodes CASSPQQNTEAFF.